This T cell receptor (beta chain) appears in the sequencing data of a study of Ad26.COV2.S vaccination and SARS-CoV-2 variants. The treatment denotes: around 19 received Ad26.COV2.S at low or high dose, single or two shots; about 5 received placebo; per-sample allocation not given. Sampling happened 63 days after the first vaccine or placebo injection. V lost 4 bases, J lost 6 bases, and 10 bases lay in between. The CDR3 contains 13 residues. Germline assignment: CDR1 SNHLY and CDR2 FYNNEI. The protocol was immunoSEQ multiplex PCR, while the TCRdb copy is restricted to in-frame clones and leaves out a portion. This sample has about 680,000 clones, with more than 70% found just once.

The source was peripheral blood, collected in a trial of Ad26.COV2.S vaccine versus placebo. The sequence came from a person aged 18 to 59 who received the Ad26.COV2.S COVID-19 vaccine or a placebo. J is TRBJ2-1 and V is TRBV2, with D hard to call. The CDR3: CASSVYGLNEQFF. In nucleotides, the CDR3 is TGTGCCAGCAGTGTCTACGGTCTCAATGAGCAGTTCTTC.